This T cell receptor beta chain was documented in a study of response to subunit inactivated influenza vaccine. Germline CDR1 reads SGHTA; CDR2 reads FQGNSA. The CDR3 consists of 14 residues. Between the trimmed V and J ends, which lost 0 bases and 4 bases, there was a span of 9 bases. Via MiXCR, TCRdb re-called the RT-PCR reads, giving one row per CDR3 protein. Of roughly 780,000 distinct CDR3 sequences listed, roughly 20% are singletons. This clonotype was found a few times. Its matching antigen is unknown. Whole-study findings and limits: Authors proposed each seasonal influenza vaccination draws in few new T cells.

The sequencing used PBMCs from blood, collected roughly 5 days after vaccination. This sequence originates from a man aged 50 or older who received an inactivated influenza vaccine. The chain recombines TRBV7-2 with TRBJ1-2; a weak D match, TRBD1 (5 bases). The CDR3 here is CASSLAGASYGYTF. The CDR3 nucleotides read TGTGCCAGCAGCTTAGCAGGGGCCAGCTATGGCTACACCTTC.